The T cell receptor beta chain under discussion was sequenced for a study of blood T cell repertoires in COVID-19. Cohorts were determined from participant-reported clinical history. Trimming took 2 bases from V and 0 from J, leaving 11 bases between them. From germline, CDR1 is MNHEY and CDR2 SMNVEV (reference sequence). This CDR3 spans 16 amino acids. Measured with immunoSEQ multiplex PCR; TCRdb has only the in-frame clones, and not every one. Of fewer than 350,000 clones in the sample, about nine tenths were seen once. This clone was picked up a small number of times. The genes are TRBV27 and TRBJ1-5; a possible D gene is TRBD1 (5 bases). The TCR was taken from a woman aged 25-40 years with acute COVID-19. The sequencing sample was made of PBMCs or T cells enriched from blood (not recorded which). In nucleotides, the CDR3 is TGTGCCAGCAGTTTAAGGGGATCCTATAGCAATCAGCCCCAGCATTTT. Residues: CASSLRGSYSNQPQHF.